This T cell receptor beta chain came from a study of T cells in Graves' hyperthyroidism and ophthalmopathy (dated by TCRdb to between 2017 and 2020). Notes on the research overall: Peripheral blood samples were taken at the time of initial diagnosis, prior to any treatment. To identify distinguishing TCR V-J signatures, a discovery cohort of some 99 patients was used, comprising 43 with Graves' ophthalmopathy and around 60 with stable Graves' hyperthyroidism. In addition, the study compared T-cell repertoires in thyroid tissue and in blood from five or six Graves' hyperthyroidism patients. Once sampling was done, hyperthyroidism patients were given methimazole at a starting dose of 30 mg daily, whereas ophthalmopathy patients were given high-dose intravenous methylprednisolone. TCR Vbeta CDR3 sequencing of roughly 140 peripheral blood samples (over 40 ophthalmopathy, some 75 hyperthyroidism and roughly 17 progressor patients) is reported in the paper. The roughly 94 discovery patients were randomly split 7:3 into training and test sets. Prospective prediction of ophthalmopathy was tested in an independent validation cohort consisting of 18 hyperthyroidism patients and about 17 patients who later progressed to ophthalmopathy. The paper's findings and limits, for the study overall: Most expanded thyroid clonotypes (frequency above 0.001) were also detected in blood, a finding suggesting that blood repertoires may reflect thyroid immune responses. In validation, progression to ophthalmopathy was predicted by the model with 70.59% sensitivity and 72.22% specificity, a median of about 6 months before onset. No statistical method was used to fix the sample size in advance, and group allocation was not hidden from the investigators. Ophthalmopathy was separated from stable hyperthyroidism by a 13 V-J signature model, with 87.88% sensitivity and 81% to 83% specificity obtained in cross-validation and 80%/75% obtained in testing.

As regards this clonotype: Its cognate antigen has yet to be identified. The sample holds no much larger clone one base away, and base qualities are not on file.

Inclusive of the bounding cysteine and phenylalanine, the CDR3 is 14 residues long. Only the CDR3 DNA is retained, 42 bases long and in frame from the first base. V loses 4 bases of germline sequence and J loses 0 bases, and the interval between the two ends is 11 bases. CDR1 and CDR2 are read off the germline V gene as SQVTM and ANQGSEA. The TCR beta CDR3 regions were amplified from the RNA transcripts. For the first round of RT-PCR on the TCR CDR3, the HTBI primer set was used together with the Qiagen OneStep RT-PCR kit. The libraries were constructed in a second round of multiplex PCR and then size-selected and purified. Paired-end sequencing of the libraries was performed with 100 bp reads on an Illumina HiSeq2000. Turning to the authors' computational methods: SOAPnuke was used to process the raw data, removing reads that contained adapters or uncalled bases, had a mean Phred below 15, or lacked an exact match to the constant primer or identifier. COPE v1.2.5 was used to merge high-quality paired reads, and clonotypes were defined as unique nucleotide sequences. Clonotypes were aligned to IMGT TRBV, TRBD and TRBJ reference segments using MiTCR v1.1. Analysis was restricted to V-J combinations with a frequency above 0.0001, which covered roughly 99% of repertoires. A TCS score was defined as the ratio between F50 (clonal expansion) and ExV (chaos), using BLOSUM62-based TCRdist between CDR3 peptides within each V-J. Welch's t-statistics and random forest reduced roughly 530 V-J features to roughly 13, which were used in a naive Bayes classifier (R e1071). Using fastp at Q25 and MiXCR, TCRdb reprocessed the public reads and kept productive beta chains. Each entry is one CDR3 protein sequence, shown with its most common DNA and genes. The V and J calls here are based on TCRdb, not the publication. The sample table shows some 350,000 distinct CDR3 sequences, and roughly 14% are seen once. 25% to 35% of the sample is taken by the ten largest.

The hyperthyroidism patients were between 18 and 65 years old and newly diagnosed, with a disease duration of less than 2 months. Exclusion was applied to patients with uncontrolled infections, other autoimmune diseases, pregnancy or lactation. Clinical symptoms, serum thyroxine and TRAb, thyroid ultrasound, and orbital computed tomography formed the basis for the diagnoses. For progressor patients, blood was drawn at the first diagnosis of hyperthyroidism, before any ophthalmopathy symptoms had appeared. PBMCs were isolated from about 9 ml of fresh peripheral blood by Ficoll-Paque density gradient centrifugation. Progressor patients were defined as those initially diagnosed with Graves' hyperthyroidism in whom ophthalmopathy developed during follow-up. Total RNA was extracted using Trizol reagent, and RNA quality was assessed on an Agilent 2100 Bioanalyzer.

This receptor chain uses TRBV29-1 and TRBJ2-3, with no reliable assignment of the D segment. The sequencing input was blood. The TCR sequence derives from a woman aged 18-29 years with Graves' hyperthyroidism that later progressed to Graves' ophthalmopathy. This receptor has the CDR3 CSVARRLSTDTQYF. Here is the DNA: TGCAGCGTTGCACGACGTCTAAGCACAGATACGCAGTATTTT.